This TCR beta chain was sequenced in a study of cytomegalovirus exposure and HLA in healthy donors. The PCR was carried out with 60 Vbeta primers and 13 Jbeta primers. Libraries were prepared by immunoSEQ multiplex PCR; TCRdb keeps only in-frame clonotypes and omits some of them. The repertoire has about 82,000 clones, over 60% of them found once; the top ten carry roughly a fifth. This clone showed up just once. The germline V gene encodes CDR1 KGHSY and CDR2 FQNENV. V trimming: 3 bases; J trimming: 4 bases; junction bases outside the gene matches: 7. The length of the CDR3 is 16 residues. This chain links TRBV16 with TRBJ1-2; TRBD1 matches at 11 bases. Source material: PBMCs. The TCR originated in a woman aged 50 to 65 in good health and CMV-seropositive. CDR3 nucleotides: TGTGCCAGCAGCCACCAACCCGGACAGGGGGCCTATGGCTACACCTTC. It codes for CASSHQPGQGAYGYTF. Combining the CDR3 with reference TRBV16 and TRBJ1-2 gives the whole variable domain GEEVAQTPKHLVRGEGQKAKLYCAPIKGHSYVFWYQQVLKNEFKFLISFQNENVFDETGMPKERFSAKCLPNSPCSLEIQATKLEDSAVYFCASSHQPGQGAYGYTFGSGTRLTVV.